The 4 T cell receptor beta chains in this list originate from one sample, sequenced in a study of shared clonotypes between healthy human individuals. Produced via immunoSEQ multiplex PCR; TCRdb's table is partial and in-frame only. The top ten hold 0.35% to 0.45% of the sample, which has 2 million to 2.5 million clones, just over 90% seen once. The material sequenced was naive CD4+ T cells from PBMCs. Regarding subset: CD45RA+ positively selected. The source is a man younger than 35 in good health. Some clones in this sample may be carry-over from other donors' samples.

The chain combines TRBV30 with TRBJ1-4, with a possible D match to TRBD1 (6 bases). The germline V gene has CDR1 GTSNPN and CDR2 SVGIG (reference sequence). The length of the CDR3 is 14 residues. V lost 2 bases and J 3 bases, leaving 10 bases between the germline ends. CDR3 loop: CAWSSGAANEKLFF. The DNA for the CDR3 is TGTGCCTGGAGTTCGGGGGCGGCTAATGAAAAACTGTTTTTT.

The V call is TRBV5-4, the J call TRBJ2-3, with 7 bases that match TRBD2. Germline V lookup: CDR1 SGHNT, CDR2 YYREEE (reference sequence). The CDR3 extends over 15 amino acids. V gave up 2 bases and J gave up 7 bases; unmatched junction bases: 10. The CDR3 loop is CASSFRDYLGNTQYF. CDR3 bases: TGTGCCAGCAGCTTCCGGGACTACCTCGGGAATACGCAGTATTTT.

Comments on this clone: The same CDR3 also results from other DNA sequences found in this sample. The rearrangement uses TRBV28 and TRBJ1-2; TRBD1 is a possible D gene (6 bases). Germline values: CDR1 MDHEN, CDR2 SYDVKM. The CDR3 loop spans 15 amino acids. Trimming removed 3 bases from V and 3 bases from J, with 14 bases in between. The CDR3 sequence: CASSLGGAGDYGYTF. In DNA form, the CDR3 reads TGTGCCAGCAGTTTGGGGGGCGCAGGTGACTATGGCTACACCTTC.

CDR3 in amino acids: CASAPPGGNQPQHF. The CDR3 nucleotides are TGTGCCAGTGCCCCCCCGGGCGGAAATCAGCCCCAGCATTTT. The chain joins TRBV6-6 to TRBJ1-5; D call uncertain. The V gene's germline CDR1 is MNHNY and CDR2 SVGAGI (reference sequence). The germline V and J ends were trimmed by 9 bases and 4 bases, with 16 bases remaining between them. The CDR3 loop spans 14 amino acids.